The entry that follows covers one T cell receptor beta chain sequence. The data belong to a study of CD8+CD57+ T cells in acquired aplastic anemia. Study details: DNA from sorted CD4+ and CD8+ cells averaged about 3.2 ug.

Patients selected for sequencing had displayed CD8+CD57+ cell expansion by flow cytometry. In all patients, the disease was severe acquired aplastic anemia. CDR3 length: 14 residues. Germline assignment: CDR1 LNHDA and CDR2 SQIVND (reference sequence). Trimming shortened V by 7 bases and J by 7 bases, and 14 bases separated the two germline ends. CDR3 and TCR beta VDJ profiling relied on a genomic DNA template. A single record per CDR3 protein comes from TCRdb applying MiXCR to the reads. The sample carries more than 150,000 distinct CDR3 sequences, around half recorded once. Sequencing was performed on sorted CD4+, CD8+, or CD8+CD57+ T cells (not recorded which) from PBMCs. This TCR came from a human donor with aplastic anemia. This rearrangement joins TRBV19 to TRBJ1-6; the D gene is possibly TRBD1 (6 bases). For the CDR3, the DNA is TGTGCCAGTACGCGAGGGGGGGGGAATTCACCCCTCCACTTT. Protein: CASTRGGGNSPLHF.